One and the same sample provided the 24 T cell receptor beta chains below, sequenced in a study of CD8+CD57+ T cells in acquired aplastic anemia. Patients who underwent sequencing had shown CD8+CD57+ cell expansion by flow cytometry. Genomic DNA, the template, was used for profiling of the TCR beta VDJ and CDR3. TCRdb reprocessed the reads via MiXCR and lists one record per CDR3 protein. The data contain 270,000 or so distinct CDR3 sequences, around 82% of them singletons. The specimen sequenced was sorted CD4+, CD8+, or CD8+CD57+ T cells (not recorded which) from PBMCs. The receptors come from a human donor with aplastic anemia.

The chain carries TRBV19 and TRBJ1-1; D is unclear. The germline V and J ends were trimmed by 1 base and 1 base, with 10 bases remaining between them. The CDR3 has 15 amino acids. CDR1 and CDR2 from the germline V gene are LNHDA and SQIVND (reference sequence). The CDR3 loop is CASSIGSVGNTEAFF. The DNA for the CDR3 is TGTGCCAGTAGTATAGGCTCGGTGGGGAACACTGAAGCTTTCTTT.

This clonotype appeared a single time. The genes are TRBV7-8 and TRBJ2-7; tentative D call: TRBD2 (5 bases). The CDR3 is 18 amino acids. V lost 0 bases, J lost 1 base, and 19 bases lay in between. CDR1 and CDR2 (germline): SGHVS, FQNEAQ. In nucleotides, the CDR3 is TGTGCCAGCAGCTTAGCGGGAGACCGGGCAGCGCAGTCCTACGAGCAGTACGTC. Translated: CASSLAGDRAAQSYEQYV.

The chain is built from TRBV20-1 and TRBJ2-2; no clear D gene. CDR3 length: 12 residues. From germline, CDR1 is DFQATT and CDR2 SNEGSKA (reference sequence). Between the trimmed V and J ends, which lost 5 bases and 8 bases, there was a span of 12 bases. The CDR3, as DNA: TGCAGTGCTGACGGACGAGCGGGGGAGCTGTTTTTT. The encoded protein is CSADGRAGELFF.

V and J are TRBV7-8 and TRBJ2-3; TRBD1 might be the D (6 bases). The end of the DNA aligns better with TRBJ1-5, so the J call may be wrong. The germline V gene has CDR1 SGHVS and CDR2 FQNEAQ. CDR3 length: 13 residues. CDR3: CASGLGGGDTQHF. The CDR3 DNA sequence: TGTGCCAGCGGGTTAGGGGGAGGAGATACGCAGCATTTT.

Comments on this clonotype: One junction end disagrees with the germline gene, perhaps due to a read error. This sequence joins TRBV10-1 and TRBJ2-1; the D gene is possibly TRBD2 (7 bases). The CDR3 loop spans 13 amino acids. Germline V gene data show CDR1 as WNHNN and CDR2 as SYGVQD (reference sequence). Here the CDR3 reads CASRGGGGHEQFF. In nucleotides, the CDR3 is TGTGCCAGCAGGGGTGGGGGGGGCCATGAGCAGTTCTTC.

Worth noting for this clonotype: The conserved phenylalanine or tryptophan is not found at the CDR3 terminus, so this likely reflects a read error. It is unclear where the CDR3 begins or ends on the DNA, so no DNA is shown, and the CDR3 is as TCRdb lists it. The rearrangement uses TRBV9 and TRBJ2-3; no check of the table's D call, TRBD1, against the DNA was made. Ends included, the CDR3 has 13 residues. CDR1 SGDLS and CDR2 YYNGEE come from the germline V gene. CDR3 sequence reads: CASSSGGTSRNQL.

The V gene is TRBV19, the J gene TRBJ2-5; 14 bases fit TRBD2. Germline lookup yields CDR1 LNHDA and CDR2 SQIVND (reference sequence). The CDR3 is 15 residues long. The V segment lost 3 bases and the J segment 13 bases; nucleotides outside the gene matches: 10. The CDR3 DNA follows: TGTGCCAGTAGTATGGCGGGACTAGCGGGAGTCACACCGTACTTC. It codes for CASSMAGLAGVTPYF.

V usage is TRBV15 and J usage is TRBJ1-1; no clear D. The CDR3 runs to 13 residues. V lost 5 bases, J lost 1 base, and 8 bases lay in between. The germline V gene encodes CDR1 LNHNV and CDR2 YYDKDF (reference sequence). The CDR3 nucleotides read TGTGCCACCAGCCAGGAACCGAACACTGAAGCTTTCTTT. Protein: CATSQEPNTEAFF.

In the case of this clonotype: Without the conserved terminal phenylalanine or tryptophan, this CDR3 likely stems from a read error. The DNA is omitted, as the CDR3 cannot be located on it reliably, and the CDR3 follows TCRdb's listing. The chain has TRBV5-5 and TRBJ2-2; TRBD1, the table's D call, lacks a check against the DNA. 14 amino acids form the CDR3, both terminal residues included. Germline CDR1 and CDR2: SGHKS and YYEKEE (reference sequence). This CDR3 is CASSRGPEHRGAVV.

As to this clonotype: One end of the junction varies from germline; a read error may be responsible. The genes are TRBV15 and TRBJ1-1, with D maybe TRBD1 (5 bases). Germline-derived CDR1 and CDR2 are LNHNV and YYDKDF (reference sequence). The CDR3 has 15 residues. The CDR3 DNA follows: TGTGCCACCAGTGGGGTGAGGGAGGGGAACAATGAAGCTTTCTTT. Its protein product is CATSGVREGNNEAFF.

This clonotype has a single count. The CDR3 DNA sequence: TGTGCCAGCATCCGGCGGGCGACTGGGGCCAACGTGCTGTACTTC. This codes for CASIRRATGANVLYF. The chain couples TRBV7-9 to TRBJ2-7; D assignment may be TRBD1 or TRBD2 (5 bases each). The CDR3 runs to 15 residues. The V gene's germline CDR1 is SEHNR and CDR2 FQNEAQ (reference sequence). The V gene lost 7 bases and the J gene lost 12 bases, with 28 bases spanning the gap.

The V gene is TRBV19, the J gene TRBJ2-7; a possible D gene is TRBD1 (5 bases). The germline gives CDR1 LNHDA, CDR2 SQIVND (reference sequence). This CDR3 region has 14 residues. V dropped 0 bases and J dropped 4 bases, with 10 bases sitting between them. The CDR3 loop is CASSIDHRSYEQYF. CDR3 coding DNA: TGTGCCAGTAGTATAGATCACAGGTCTTACGAGCAGTACTTC. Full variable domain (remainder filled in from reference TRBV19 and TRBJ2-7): DGGITQSPKYLFRKEGQNVTLSCEQNLNHDAMYWYRQDPGQGLRLIYYSQIVNDFQKGDIAEGYSVSREKKESFPLTVTSAQKNPTAFYLCASSIDHRSYEQYFGPGTRLTVT.

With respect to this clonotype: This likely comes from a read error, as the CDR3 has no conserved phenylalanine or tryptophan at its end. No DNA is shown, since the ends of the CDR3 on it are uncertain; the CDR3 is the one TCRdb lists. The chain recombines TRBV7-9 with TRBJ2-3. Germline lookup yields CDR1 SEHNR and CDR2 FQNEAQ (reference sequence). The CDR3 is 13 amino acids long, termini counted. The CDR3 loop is CASSAGDTQSLGL.

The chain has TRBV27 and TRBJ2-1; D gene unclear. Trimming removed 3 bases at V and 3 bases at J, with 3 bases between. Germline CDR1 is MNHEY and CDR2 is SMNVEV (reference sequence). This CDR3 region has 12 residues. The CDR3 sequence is CASSLNYNEQFF. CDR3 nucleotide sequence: TGTGCCAGCAGTTTGAACTACAATGAGCAGTTCTTC.

The CDR3 here is CASSFRTRGRSPLQFF. The CDR3 region has the DNA TGTGCCAGCAGCTTCCGAACAAGGGGCAGGTCACCCCTCCAGTTCTTC. The rearrangement uses TRBV7-2 and TRBJ2-1; D is perhaps TRBD1 (5 bases). This CDR3 is 16 amino acids long. Trimming removed 3 bases from V and 13 bases from J, with 25 bases in between. Germline V CDR1 and CDR2: SGHTA, FQGNSA.

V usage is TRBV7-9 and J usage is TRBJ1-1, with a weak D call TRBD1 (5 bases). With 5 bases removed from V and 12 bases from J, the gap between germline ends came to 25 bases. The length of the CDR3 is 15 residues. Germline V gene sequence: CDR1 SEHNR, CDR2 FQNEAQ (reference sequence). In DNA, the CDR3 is TGTGCCAGCAGCCTACAAGGAGGGGCCCGGGGCAAGTCTTTCTTT. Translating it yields CASSLQGGARGKSFF.

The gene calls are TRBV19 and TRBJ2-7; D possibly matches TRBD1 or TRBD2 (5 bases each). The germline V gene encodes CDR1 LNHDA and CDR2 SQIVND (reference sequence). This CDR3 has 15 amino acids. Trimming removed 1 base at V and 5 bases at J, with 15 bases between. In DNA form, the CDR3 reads TGTGCCAGTAGTATAGCTAGGGGAGCCTACAACGAGCAGTACTTC. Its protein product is CASSIARGAYNEQYF.

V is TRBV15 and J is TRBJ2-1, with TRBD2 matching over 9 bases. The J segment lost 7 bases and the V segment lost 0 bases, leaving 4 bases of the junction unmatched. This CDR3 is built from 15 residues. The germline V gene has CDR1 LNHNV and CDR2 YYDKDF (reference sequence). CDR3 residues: CATSRDYSGSNEQFF. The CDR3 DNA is TGTGCCACCAGCAGAGATTATAGCGGGAGTAATGAGCAGTTCTTC.

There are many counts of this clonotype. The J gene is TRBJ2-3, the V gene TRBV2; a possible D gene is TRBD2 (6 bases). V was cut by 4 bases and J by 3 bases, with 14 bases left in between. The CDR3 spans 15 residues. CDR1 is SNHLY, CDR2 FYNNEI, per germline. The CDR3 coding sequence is TGTGCCAGCAGTGGATTGCTGGAGGGAACAGATACGCAGTATTTT. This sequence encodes CASSGLLEGTDTQYF. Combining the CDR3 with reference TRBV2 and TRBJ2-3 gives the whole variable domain EPEVTQTPSHQVTQMGQEVILRCVPISNHLYFYWYRQILGQKVEFLVSFYNNEISEKSEIFDDQFSVERPDGSNFTLKIRSTKLEDSAMYFCASSGLLEGTDTQYFGPGTRLTVL.

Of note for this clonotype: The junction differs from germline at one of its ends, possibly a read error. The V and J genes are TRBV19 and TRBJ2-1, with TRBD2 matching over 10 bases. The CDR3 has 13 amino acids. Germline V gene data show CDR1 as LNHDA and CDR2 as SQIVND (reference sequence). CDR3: CASSSGSSNEQFF. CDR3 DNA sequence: TGCGCCAGTTCTAGCGGGAGTTCCAATGAGCAGTTCTTC.

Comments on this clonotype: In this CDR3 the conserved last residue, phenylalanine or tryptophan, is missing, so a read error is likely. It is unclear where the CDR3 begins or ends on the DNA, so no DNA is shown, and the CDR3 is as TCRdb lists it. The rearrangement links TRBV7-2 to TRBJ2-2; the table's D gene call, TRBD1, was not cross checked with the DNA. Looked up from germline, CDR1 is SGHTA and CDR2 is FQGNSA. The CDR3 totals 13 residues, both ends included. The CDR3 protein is CASSLVGRADTQY.

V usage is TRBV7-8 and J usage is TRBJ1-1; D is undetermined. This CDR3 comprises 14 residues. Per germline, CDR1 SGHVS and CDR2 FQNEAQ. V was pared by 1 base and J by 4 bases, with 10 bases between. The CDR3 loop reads CASSLGGGPTEAFF. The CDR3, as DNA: TGTGCCAGCAGCTTAGGGGGAGGTCCCACTGAAGCTTTCTTT.

DNA for the CDR3: TGTGCCAGCAGCAGGGACAGGGGGCAAGAGACCCAGTACTTC. Translating it yields CASSRDRGQETQYF. The chain links TRBV5-5 to TRBJ2-5, with TRBD1 matching over 11 bases. The CDR3 has 14 residues. Germline lookup yields CDR1 SGHKS and CDR2 YYEKEE (reference sequence). V was pared by 4 bases and J by 2 bases, with 1 base of the junction left unmatched. The complete variable domain, with remaining parts taken from reference TRBV5-5 and TRBJ2-5, reads DAGVTQSPTHLIKTRGQQVTLRCSPISGHKSVSWYQQVLGQGPQFIFQYYEKEERGRGNFPDRFSARQFPNYSSELNVNALLLGDSALYLCASSRDRGQETQYFGPGTRLLVL.

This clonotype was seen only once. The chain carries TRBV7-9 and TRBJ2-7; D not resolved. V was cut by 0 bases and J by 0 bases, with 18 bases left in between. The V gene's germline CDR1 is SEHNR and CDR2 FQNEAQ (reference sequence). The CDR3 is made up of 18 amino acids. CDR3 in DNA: TGTGCCAGCAGCTTAGCTGGTAGCTGCGGAGCCCACTCCTACGAGCAGTACGTC. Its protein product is CASSLAGSCGAHSYEQYV.